These T cell receptor beta chains were read from a single sample in a study of shared clonotypes between healthy human individuals. Sequencing was performed with immunoSEQ multiplex PCR; in TCRdb, only in-frame clones are kept and a portion is missing. This table has about 1 million clones, more than 60% appearing once. Sequencing was performed on memory CD4+ T cells sorted from blood. These TCRs come from a man aged 18 to 29 in good health. Both conserved end residues are part of each CDR3. Each record gives: CDR3 protein, CDR3 DNA, V gene, D gene, clone size, J gene. The D gene is left open where the match is weak. A row's size may be missing; if present it is once, few, many or a size class.

CDR3aa: CASSWGGGMNQPQHF
CDR3nt: TGTGCCAGCAGCTGGGGAGGGGGAATGAATCAGCCCCAGCATTTT
v_gene: TRBV5-4
d_gene: NA
abundance: NA
j_gene: TRBJ1-5

CDR3aa: CASSFLSEQYF
CDR3nt: TGCGCCAGCAGCTTTTTGTCCGAGCAGTACTTC
v_gene: TRBV5-1
d_gene: NA
abundance: NA
j_gene: TRBJ2-7

CDR3aa: CASATGLNLYEQYF
CDR3nt: TGCGCCAGTGCGACGGGACTAAACCTTTACGAGCAGTACTTC
v_gene: TRBV10-1
d_gene: TRBD2
abundance: NA
j_gene: TRBJ2-7

CDR3aa: CATSRTGTLSYEQYF
CDR3nt: TGTGCCACCAGCAGGACCGGGACGCTTTCCTACGAGCAGTACTTC
v_gene: TRBV15
d_gene: NA
abundance: NA
j_gene: TRBJ2-7

CDR3aa: CASSLEGTNEKLFF
CDR3nt: TGCGCCAGCAGCTTGGAGGGGACTAATGAAAAACTGTTTTTT
v_gene: TRBV5-1
d_gene: NA
abundance: many
j_gene: TRBJ1-4

CDR3aa: CASSLEGVGTGELFF
CDR3nt: TGCGCCAGCAGCTTGGAGGGTGTTGGCACCGGGGAGCTGTTTTTT
v_gene: TRBV5-1
d_gene: NA
abundance: NA
j_gene: TRBJ2-2

CDR3aa: CASSLADDRGWEQYF
CDR3nt: TGCGCCAGCAGCTTGGCAGATGACAGGGGATGGGAGCAGTACTTC
v_gene: TRBV5-1
d_gene: TRBD1
abundance: NA
j_gene: TRBJ2-7

CDR3aa: CATRGTTNTGELFF
CDR3nt: TGTGCCACCAGGGGGACAACGAACACCGGGGAGCTGTTTTTT
v_gene: TRBV10-3
d_gene: TRBD1
abundance: NA
j_gene: TRBJ2-2

CDR3aa: CASSFKGGYEQYF
CDR3nt: TGTGCCAGCAGTTTTAAGGGGGGGTACGAGCAGTACTTC
v_gene: TRBV2
d_gene: NA
abundance: NA
j_gene: TRBJ2-7

CDR3aa: CASSLTFTGGGSGIQYF
CDR3nt: TGTGCCAGCAGCTTAACTTTTACGGGAGGGGGATCAGGCATTCAGTACTTC
v_gene: TRBV7-2
d_gene: TRBD2
abundance: NA
j_gene: TRBJ2-4

CDR3aa: CAWSKTLGEQFF
CDR3nt: TGTGCCTGGAGTAAGACCCTCGGTGAGCAGTTCTTC
v_gene: TRBV30
d_gene: NA
abundance: NA
j_gene: TRBJ2-1

CDR3aa: CASSSLWANYGYTF
CDR3nt: TGTGCCAGCAGCTCATTATGGGCTAACTATGGCTACACCTTC
v_gene: TRBV7-2
d_gene: NA
abundance: many
j_gene: TRBJ1-2

CDR3aa: CASSSYGYTF
CDR3nt: TGTGCCAGCAGTTCATATGGCTACACCTTC
v_gene: TRBV6-1
d_gene: NA
abundance: NA
j_gene: TRBJ1-2

CDR3aa: CASSQSIGQADPYEQYF
CDR3nt: TGCGCCAGCAGTCAATCGATTGGACAGGCCGACCCCTACGAGCAGTACTTC
v_gene: TRBV23-1
d_gene: TRBD1
abundance: few
j_gene: TRBJ2-7

CDR3aa: CASSRTRVYNEQFF
CDR3nt: TGTGCCAGCAGCCGGACTAGGGTATACAATGAGCAGTTCTTC
v_gene: TRBV5-6
d_gene: TRBD2
abundance: NA
j_gene: TRBJ2-1

CDR3aa: CASSPQDRPYGYTF
CDR3nt: TGTGCCAGCAGTCCACAGGACAGACCTTATGGCTACACCTTC
v_gene: TRBV28
d_gene: NA
abundance: NA
j_gene: TRBJ1-2

CDR3aa: CASSSGLAGRRSSGANVLTF
CDR3nt: TGCGCCAGCAGCTCAGGACTAGCGGGACGCCGAAGCTCTGGGGCCAACGTCCTGACTTTC
v_gene: TRBV5-1
d_gene: TRBD2
abundance: NA
j_gene: TRBJ2-6

CDR3aa: CASSGRGGSTDTQYF
CDR3nt: TGTGCCAGCAGCGGGAGAGGGGGAAGCACAGATACGCAGTATTTT
v_gene: TRBV16
d_gene: NA
abundance: few
j_gene: TRBJ2-3

CDR3aa: CSVDYRGKSTGELFF
CDR3nt: TGCAGCGTTGATTACAGGGGAAAGTCCACCGGGGAGCTGTTTTTT
v_gene: TRBV29-1
d_gene: TRBD1
abundance: NA
j_gene: TRBJ2-2

CDR3aa: CASSHPGGAKETQYF
CDR3nt: TGTGCCAGCTCCCATCCCGGAGGGGCCAAAGAGACCCAGTACTTC
v_gene: TRBV18
d_gene: NA
abundance: NA
j_gene: TRBJ2-5

CDR3aa: CASSQGGVRGHATDTQYF
CDR3nt: TGCGCCAGCAGCCAAGGGGGGGTAAGGGGGCATGCGACAGATACGCAGTATTTT
v_gene: TRBV4-1
d_gene: NA
abundance: NA
j_gene: TRBJ2-3

CDR3aa: CASGERQPNYGYTF
CDR3nt: TGTGCCAGCGGAGAGCGGCAGCCTAACTATGGCTACACCTTC
v_gene: TRBV6-1
d_gene: NA
abundance: NA
j_gene: TRBJ1-2

CDR3aa: CASSLGQGVEKLFF
CDR3nt: TGTGCCAGCAGTCTCGGACAGGGGGTTGAAAAACTGTTTTTT
v_gene: TRBV28
d_gene: TRBD1
abundance: NA
j_gene: TRBJ1-4

CDR3aa: CASTSGGYNSPLHF
CDR3nt: TGTGCCAGCACCTCTGGAGGTTACAATTCACCCCTCCACTTT
v_gene: TRBV27
d_gene: NA
abundance: NA
j_gene: TRBJ1-6

CDR3aa: CASRENNNRDGAYEQYF
CDR3nt: TGTGCCAGCAGAGAGAACAATAACCGGGACGGAGCCTACGAGCAGTACTTC
v_gene: TRBV19
d_gene: NA
abundance: NA
j_gene: TRBJ2-7

CDR3aa: CASRQTTGTRLYEQYF
CDR3nt: TGCGCCAGCAGGCAGACGACAGGGACCCGCCTGTACGAGCAGTACTTC
v_gene: TRBV5-1
d_gene: TRBD1
abundance: NA
j_gene: TRBJ2-7

CDR3aa: CASSNFGGTIYNEQFF
CDR3nt: TGTGCCAGTAGTAATTTTGGGGGGACCATTTACAATGAGCAGTTCTTC
v_gene: TRBV19
d_gene: NA
abundance: once
j_gene: TRBJ2-1

CDR3aa: CASSPGPGYTF
CDR3nt: TGCGCCAGCAGCCCCGGGCCTGGCTACACCTTC
v_gene: TRBV10-2
d_gene: NA
abundance: few
j_gene: TRBJ1-2

CDR3aa: CASSQAPQGWETYEQYF
CDR3nt: TGTGCCAGCAGCCAGGCCCCACAAGGATGGGAAACCTACGAGCAGTACTTC
v_gene: TRBV14
d_gene: NA
abundance: NA
j_gene: TRBJ2-7

CDR3aa: CASSRRRNTEAFF
CDR3nt: TGTGCCAGCAGTAGGAGGAGGAACACTGAAGCTTTCTTT
v_gene: TRBV6-5
d_gene: NA
abundance: NA
j_gene: TRBJ1-1

CDR3aa: CASTADSTNQPQHF
CDR3nt: TGTGCCAGCACCGCGGACAGTACCAATCAGCCCCAGCATTTT
v_gene: TRBV2
d_gene: NA
abundance: NA
j_gene: TRBJ1-5

CDR3aa: CASSSGAGNIQYF
CDR3nt: TGTGCCAGCAGCTCCGGGGCGGGGAACATTCAGTACTTC
v_gene: TRBV7-8
d_gene: NA
abundance: NA
j_gene: TRBJ2-4

CDR3aa: CAISGRDRGYEQYF
CDR3nt: TGTGCCATCAGTGGCCGGGACAGGGGCTACGAGCAGTACTTC
v_gene: TRBV6-1
d_gene: TRBD1
abundance: NA
j_gene: TRBJ2-7

CDR3aa: CASGLVGQGRETQYF
CDR3nt: TGTGCCAGCGGCCTTGTGGGGCAGGGTAGGGAGACCCAGTACTTC
v_gene: TRBV7-2
d_gene: NA
abundance: NA
j_gene: TRBJ2-5

CDR3aa: CASSVLSGPYGYTF
CDR3nt: TGTGCCAGCAGCGTTCTTTCGGGGCCCTATGGCTACACCTTC
v_gene: TRBV9
d_gene: NA
abundance: NA
j_gene: TRBJ1-2

CDR3aa: CASGPGGFPTDTQYF
CDR3nt: TGTGCTAGTGGCCCGGGGGGATTTCCCACAGATACGCAGTATTTT
v_gene: TRBV12-5
d_gene: TRBD2
abundance: NA
j_gene: TRBJ2-3

CDR3aa: CASSYFTGTDEQYF
CDR3nt: TGTGCCAGCAGTTACTTTACAGGGACGGACGAGCAGTACTTC
v_gene: TRBV6-5
d_gene: NA
abundance: NA
j_gene: TRBJ2-7

CDR3aa: CASSYGEKLFF
CDR3nt: TGTGCCAGCAGTTATGGTGAAAAACTGTTTTTT
v_gene: TRBV6-6
d_gene: NA
abundance: NA
j_gene: TRBJ1-4

CDR3aa: CASRGPTGVANTGELFF
CDR3nt: TGTGCCAGCAGAGGACCGACAGGGGTAGCGAACACCGGGGAGCTGTTTTTT
v_gene: TRBV9
d_gene: TRBD1
abundance: once
j_gene: TRBJ2-2

CDR3aa: CASSPGTGSTDTQYF
CDR3nt: TGTGCCAGCAGCCCGGGGACAGGGAGCACAGATACGCAGTATTTT
v_gene: TRBV7-3
d_gene: TRBD1
abundance: few
j_gene: TRBJ2-3